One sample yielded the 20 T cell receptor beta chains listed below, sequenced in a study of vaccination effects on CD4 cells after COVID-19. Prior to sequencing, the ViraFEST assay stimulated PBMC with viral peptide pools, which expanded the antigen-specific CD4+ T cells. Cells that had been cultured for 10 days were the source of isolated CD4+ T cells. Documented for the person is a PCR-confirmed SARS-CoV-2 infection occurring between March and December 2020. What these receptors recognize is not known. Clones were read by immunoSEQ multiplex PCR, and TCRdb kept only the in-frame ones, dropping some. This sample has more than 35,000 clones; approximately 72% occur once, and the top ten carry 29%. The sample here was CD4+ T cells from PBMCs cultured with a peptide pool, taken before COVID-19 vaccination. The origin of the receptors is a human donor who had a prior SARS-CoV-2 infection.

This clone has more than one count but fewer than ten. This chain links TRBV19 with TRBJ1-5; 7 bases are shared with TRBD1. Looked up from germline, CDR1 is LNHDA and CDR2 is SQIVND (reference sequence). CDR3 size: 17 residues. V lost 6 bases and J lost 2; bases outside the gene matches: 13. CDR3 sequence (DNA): TGTGCCAGTAGCCCAACCGGGACAGCCTTTGGCAATCAGCCCCAGCATTTT. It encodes CASSPTGTAFGNQPQHF.

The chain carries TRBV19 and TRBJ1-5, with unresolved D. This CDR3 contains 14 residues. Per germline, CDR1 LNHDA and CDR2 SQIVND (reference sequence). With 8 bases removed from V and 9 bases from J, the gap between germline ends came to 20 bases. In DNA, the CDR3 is TGTGCCAGTGGGAATTCGGTCCGACGAAGGCCCCAGCATTTT. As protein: CASGNSVRRRPQHF.

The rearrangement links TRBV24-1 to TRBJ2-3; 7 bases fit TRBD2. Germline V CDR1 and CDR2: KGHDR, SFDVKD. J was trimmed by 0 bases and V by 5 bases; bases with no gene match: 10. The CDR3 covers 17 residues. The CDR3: CATSAVTAGASTDTQYF. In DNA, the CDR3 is TGTGCCACCAGTGCCGTTACTGCGGGAGCTAGCACAGATACGCAGTATTTT.

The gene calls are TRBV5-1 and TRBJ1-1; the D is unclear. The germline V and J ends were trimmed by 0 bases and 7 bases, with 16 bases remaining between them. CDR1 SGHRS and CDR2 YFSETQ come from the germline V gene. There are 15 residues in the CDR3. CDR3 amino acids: CASSLVALRPVEAFF. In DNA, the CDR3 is TGCGCCAGCAGCTTGGTAGCCCTAAGGCCCGTTGAAGCTTTCTTT.

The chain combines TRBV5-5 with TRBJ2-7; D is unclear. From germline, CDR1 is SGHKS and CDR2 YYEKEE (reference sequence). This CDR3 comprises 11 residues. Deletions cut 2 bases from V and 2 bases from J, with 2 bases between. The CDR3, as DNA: TGTGCCAGCAGCTTACCCTACGAGCAGTACTTC. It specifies CASSLPYEQYF.

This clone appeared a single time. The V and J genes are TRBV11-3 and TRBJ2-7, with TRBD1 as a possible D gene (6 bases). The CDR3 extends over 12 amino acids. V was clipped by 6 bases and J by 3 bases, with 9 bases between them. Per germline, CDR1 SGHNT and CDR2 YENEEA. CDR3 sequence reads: CASSRTDYEQYF. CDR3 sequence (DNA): TGTGCCAGCAGTCGGACAGACTACGAGCAGTACTTC.

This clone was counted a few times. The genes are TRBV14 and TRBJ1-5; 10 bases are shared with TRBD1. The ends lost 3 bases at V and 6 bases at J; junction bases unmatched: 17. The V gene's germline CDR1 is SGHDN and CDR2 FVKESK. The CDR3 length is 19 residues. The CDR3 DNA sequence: TGTGCCAGCAGCCAGGGGATGCGGGACAGGGGAGGAAGGAGTCAGCCCCAGCATTTT. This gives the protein CASSQGMRDRGGRSQPQHF.

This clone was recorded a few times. CDR3 in amino acids: CASSSINRDRGPGRYEQYF. In DNA form, the CDR3 reads TGTGCCAGCAGCTCCATAAACCGGGACAGGGGGCCGGGTCGCTACGAGCAGTACTTC. V and J are TRBV11-2 and TRBJ2-7; 12 bases are a match to TRBD1. The CDR3 contains 19 residues. J gave up 3 bases and V 4 bases, and 16 bases lay outside the gene matches. CDR1 SGHAT and CDR2 FQNNGV come from the germline V gene.

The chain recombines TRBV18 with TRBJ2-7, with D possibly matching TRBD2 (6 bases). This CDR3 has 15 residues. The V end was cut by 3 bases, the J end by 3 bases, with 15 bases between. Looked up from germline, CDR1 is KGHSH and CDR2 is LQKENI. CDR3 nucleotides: TGTGCCAGCTCACCTCCCGGGGGAGCGGGCTACGAGCAGTACTTC. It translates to CASSPPGGAGYEQYF.

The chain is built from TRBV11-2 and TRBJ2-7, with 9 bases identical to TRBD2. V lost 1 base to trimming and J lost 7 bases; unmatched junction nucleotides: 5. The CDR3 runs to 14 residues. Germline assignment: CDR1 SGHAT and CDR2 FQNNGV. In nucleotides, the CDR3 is TGTGCCAGCAGCTTAGTACTAGCGGGCTGGGAGCAGTACTTC. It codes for CASSLVLAGWEQYF.

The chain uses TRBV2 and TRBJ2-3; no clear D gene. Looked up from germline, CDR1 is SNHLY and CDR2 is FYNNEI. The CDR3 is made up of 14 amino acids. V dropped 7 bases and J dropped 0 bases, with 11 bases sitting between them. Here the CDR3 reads CASKDGSSTDTQYF. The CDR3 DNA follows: TGTGCCAGCAAGGACGGGTCTAGCACAGATACGCAGTATTTT.

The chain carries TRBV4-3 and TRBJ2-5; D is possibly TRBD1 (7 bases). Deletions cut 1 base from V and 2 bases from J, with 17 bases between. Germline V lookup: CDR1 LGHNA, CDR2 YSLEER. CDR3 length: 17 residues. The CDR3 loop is CASSQGGTAGLQETQYF. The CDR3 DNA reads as TGCGCCAGCAGCCAAGGGGGGACAGCGGGCTTACAAGAGACCCAGTACTTC.

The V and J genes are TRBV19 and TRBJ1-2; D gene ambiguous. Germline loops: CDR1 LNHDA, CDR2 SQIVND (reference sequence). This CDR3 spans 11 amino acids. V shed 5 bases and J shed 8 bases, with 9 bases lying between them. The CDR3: CASSSVGGYTF. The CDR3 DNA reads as TGTGCCAGTAGTTCGGTGGGAGGCTACACCTTC.

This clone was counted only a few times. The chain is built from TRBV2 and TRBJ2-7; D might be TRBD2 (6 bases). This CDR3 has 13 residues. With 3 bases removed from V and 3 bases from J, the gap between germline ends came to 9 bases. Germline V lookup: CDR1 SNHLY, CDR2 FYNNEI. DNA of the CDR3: TGTGCCAGCAGTGATCCGGGACTCTACGAGCAGTACTTC. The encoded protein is CASSDPGLYEQYF.

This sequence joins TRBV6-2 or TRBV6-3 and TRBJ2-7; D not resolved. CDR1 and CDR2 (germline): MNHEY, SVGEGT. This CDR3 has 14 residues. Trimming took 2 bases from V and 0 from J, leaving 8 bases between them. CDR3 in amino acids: CASSYGPSSYEQYF. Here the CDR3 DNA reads TGTGCCAGCAGTTACGGACCGAGCTCCTACGAGCAGTACTTC.

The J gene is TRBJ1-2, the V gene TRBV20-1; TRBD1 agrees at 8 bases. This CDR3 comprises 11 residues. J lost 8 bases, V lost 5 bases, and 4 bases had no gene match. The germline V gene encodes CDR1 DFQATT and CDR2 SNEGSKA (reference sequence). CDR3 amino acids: CSAWDRKGYTF. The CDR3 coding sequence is TGCAGTGCTTGGGACAGGAAAGGCTACACCTTC.

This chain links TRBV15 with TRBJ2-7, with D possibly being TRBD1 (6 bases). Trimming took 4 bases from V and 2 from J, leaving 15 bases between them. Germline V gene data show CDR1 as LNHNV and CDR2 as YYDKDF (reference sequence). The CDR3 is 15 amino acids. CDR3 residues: CATSKRTASAYEQYF. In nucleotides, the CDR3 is TGTGCCACCAGCAAACGGACAGCCAGTGCCTACGAGCAGTACTTC.

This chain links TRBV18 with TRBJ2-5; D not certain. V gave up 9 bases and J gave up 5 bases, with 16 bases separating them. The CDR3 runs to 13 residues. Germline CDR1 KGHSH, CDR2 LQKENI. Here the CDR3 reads CASQRPSAETQYF. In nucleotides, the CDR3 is TGTGCCAGTCAAAGACCGTCTGCGGAGACCCAGTACTTC.

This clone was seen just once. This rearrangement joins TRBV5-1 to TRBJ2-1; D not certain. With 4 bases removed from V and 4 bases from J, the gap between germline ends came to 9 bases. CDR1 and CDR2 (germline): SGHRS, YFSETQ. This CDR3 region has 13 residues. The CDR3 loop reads CASSADVYNEQFF. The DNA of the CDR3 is TGCGCCAGCAGCGCCGACGTTTACAATGAGCAGTTCTTC.

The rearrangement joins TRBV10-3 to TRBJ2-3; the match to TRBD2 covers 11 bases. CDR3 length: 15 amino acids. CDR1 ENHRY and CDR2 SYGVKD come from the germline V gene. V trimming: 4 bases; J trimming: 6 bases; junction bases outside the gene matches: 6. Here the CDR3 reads CAISVVAGGRDTQYF. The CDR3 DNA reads TGTGCCATCAGTGTTGTAGCGGGGGGGAGGGATACGCAGTATTTT.